The 32 T cell receptor beta chains below come from one sample, sequenced in a study of blood T cell repertoires in COVID-19. Profiled with immunoSEQ multiplex PCR; TCRdb holds only in-frame clones, not every one. The sample contains some 300,000 clones, roughly 91% of which appear only once. The specimen sequenced was PBMCs or T cells enriched from blood (not recorded which). Receptor source: a young woman who had recovered from COVID-19.

The chain uses TRBV5-1 and TRBJ1-1; maybe TRBD1 (5 bases). V gave up 2 bases and J gave up 7 bases, with 18 bases separating them. The CDR3 runs 15 residues. Germline V CDR1 and CDR2: SGHRS, YFSETQ. CDR3 in DNA: TGCGCCAGCAGCTTAGTCGGTCATCGGGGGGATGAAGCTTTCTTT. It encodes CASSLVGHRGDEAFF.

This clone appeared once. CDR3 region: CASRPGTSGTYEQYF. For the CDR3, the DNA is TGCGCCAGCAGGCCCGGGACTAGCGGGACCTACGAGCAGTACTTC. J is TRBJ2-7 and V is TRBV4-1, with 13 positions matching TRBD2. This CDR3 is 15 amino acids long. V dropped 6 bases and J dropped 2; count of bases not matched to a gene: 4. From germline, CDR1 is MGHRA and CDR2 YSYEKL.

The V gene is TRBV19, the J gene TRBJ1-1; weak D call: TRBD1 (6 bases). This CDR3 has 15 residues. Trimming removed 7 bases at V and 1 base at J, with 16 bases between. From germline, CDR1 is LNHDA and CDR2 SQIVND (reference sequence). The CDR3 sequence: CASTRQNRENTEAFF. The CDR3 nucleotides read TGTGCCAGTACCCGACAGAACAGGGAGAACACTGAAGCTTTCTTT.

This sequence joins TRBV11-1 and TRBJ2-2, with no clear D. The germline V gene encodes CDR1 SGHAT and CDR2 FQDESV (reference sequence). V lost 2 bases and J 6 bases, leaving 4 bases between the germline ends. This CDR3 spans 12 amino acids. This chain's CDR3 is CASSLISGELFF. DNA of the CDR3: TGTGCCAGCAGCTTAATCTCCGGGGAGCTGTTTTTT. Supplemented by reference TRBV11-1 and TRBJ2-2, the full variable domain reads EAEVAQSPRYKITEKSQAVAFWCDPISGHATLYWYRQILGQGPELLVQFQDESVVDDSQLPKDRFSAERLKGVDSTLKIQPAELGDSAMYLCASSLISGELFFGEGSRLTVL.

The rearrangement joins TRBV28 to TRBJ2-5; 14 bases match TRBD2. Germline CDR1 reads MDHEN; CDR2 reads SYDVKM. There are 17 residues in the CDR3. The V gene end was trimmed by 7 bases and the J gene end by 4 bases; junction bases not matched to a gene: 11. CDR3 bases: TGTGCCAGCATTTCAACGGGACTAGCGGGAGAAGCAGAGACCCAGTACTTC. It specifies CASISTGLAGEAETQYF.

V and J are TRBV9 and TRBJ2-7; 10 nucleotides match TRBD2. The trim removed 3 bases at V and 9 bases at J, leaving 21 bases unmatched. CDR1 is SGDLS and CDR2 is YYNGEE in the germline V gene. The CDR3 spans 18 residues. The CDR3 bases are TGTGCCAGCAGCGCCCGAGGGAGCCGAACTAGCGGGACCTTCGGGCAGTACTTC. Its protein is CASSARGSRTSGTFGQYF.

This clone was seen a handful of times. Other DNA variants within this sample encode the same CDR3. CDR3 in amino acids: CASSFPRQGVPGELFF. The CDR3, as DNA: TGTGCCAGCAGTTTCCCCAGACAGGGGGTACCCGGGGAGCTGTTTTTT. V usage is TRBV27 and J usage is TRBJ2-2; 9 bases map to TRBD1. The germline V gene encodes CDR1 MNHEY and CDR2 SMNVEV (reference sequence). Trimming removed 3 bases from V and 6 bases from J; junction bases left unmatched: 8. CDR3 length: 16 residues.

This clone was observed once. This chain links TRBV6-5 with TRBJ2-5; possible D gene TRBD2, 6 bases. Germline values: CDR1 MNHEY, CDR2 SVGAGI. Trimming stripped 11 bases from V and 0 bases from J, with 19 bases between. The CDR3 extends over 15 amino acids. This CDR3 reads CAATYVEGYQETQYF. In nucleotides, the CDR3 is TGTGCCGCCACTTATGTGGAGGGGTACCAAGAGACCCAGTACTTC.

The chain recombines TRBV11-2 with TRBJ2-7; a weak D match, TRBD1 (7 bases). The CDR3 length is 15 residues. Germline-derived CDR1 and CDR2 are SGHAT and FQNNGV. The V and J ends lost 1 base and 2 bases respectively, with 12 bases between them. The CDR3 DNA reads as TGTGCCAGCAGCTTAGGACAGGGAGGTCCCTACGAGCAGTACTTC. Translation: CASSLGQGGPYEQYF.

The chain links TRBV7-8 to TRBJ2-7, with D possibly TRBD2 on 5 matching bases. V lost 5 bases and J lost 0, with 14 bases in between. Germline-derived CDR1 and CDR2 are SGHVS and FQNEAQ. This CDR3 is 15 amino acids long. The CDR3 DNA sequence: TGTGCCAGCAGCCCGACGACTATTTTCTCCTACGAGCAGTACTTC. Its translation: CASSPTTIFSYEQYF.

V is TRBV19 and J is TRBJ1-5; maybe TRBD1 (5 bases). Germline V gene lookup returns CDR1 LNHDA and CDR2 SQIVND (reference sequence). V lost 0 bases, J lost 5 bases, and 11 bases lay in between. The length of the CDR3 is 15 residues. CDR3 DNA: TGTGCCAGTAGTATAGACAGGGTTTGGTATCAGCCCCAGCATTTT. Translated, it gives CASSIDRVWYQPQHF.

The chain combines TRBV5-1 with TRBJ2-7; 9 nucleotides agree with TRBD1. CDR3 length equals 16 residues. Trimming removed 4 bases from V and 4 bases from J; junction bases left unmatched: 12. Per the germline V gene, CDR1 is SGHRS and CDR2 is YFSETQ. CDR3 protein: CASSASPGQGGYEQYF. CDR3 sequence (DNA): TGCGCCAGCAGCGCTAGTCCGGGACAGGGCGGGTACGAGCAGTACTTC.

The chain is built from TRBV5-1 and TRBJ1-1, with D possibly being TRBD1 (6 bases). This CDR3 is built from 15 residues. The V gene lost 4 bases and the J gene lost 6 bases, with 19 bases spanning the gap. Looked up from germline, CDR1 is SGHRS and CDR2 is YFSETQ. CDR3 residues: CASSADLGEGAEAFF. CDR3 sequence (DNA): TGCGCCAGCAGCGCGGACCTGGGGGAGGGGGCTGAAGCTTTCTTT.

This clone was found once. This rearrangement joins TRBV19 to TRBJ2-5; 8 bases map to TRBD1. Germline V gene sequence: CDR1 LNHDA, CDR2 SQIVND (reference sequence). V lost 10 bases, J lost 5 bases, and 15 bases stayed unmatched. This CDR3 region has 15 residues. The CDR3 nucleotides are TGTGCCACCCGGACGACAGGGGCGAATACCGAGACCCAGTACTTC. Protein: CATRTTGANTETQYF.

The chain recombines TRBV7-9 with TRBJ1-4; D possibly corresponds to TRBD1 (5 bases). Deletions cut 5 bases from V and 7 bases from J, with 20 bases between. CDR3 length equals 16 residues. Per the germline V gene, CDR1 is SEHNR and CDR2 is FQNEAQ (reference sequence). This chain's CDR3 is CASSQSSGTGGEKLFF. CDR3 nucleotide sequence: TGTGCCAGCAGCCAAAGTTCCGGGACCGGGGGTGAAAAACTGTTTTTT.

The chain has TRBV5-1 and TRBJ2-5; 10 positions agree with TRBD2. Germline trimming cut 4 bases from V and 2 bases from J; bases unmatched to any gene: 5. Germline CDR1 and CDR2: SGHRS and YFSETQ. CDR3 length equals 15 residues. For the CDR3, the DNA is TGCGCCAGCAGCAAAGGGACTAGCGTACAAGAGACCCAGTACTTC. Protein: CASSKGTSVQETQYF.

The chain employs TRBV11-2 and TRBJ1-1; TRBD1 is a possible D gene (5 bases). Germline V gene sequence: CDR1 SGHAT, CDR2 FQNNGV. The CDR3 is 15 residues long. Trimming took off 6 bases at V and 1 base at J, with 15 bases between the two ends. The CDR3 DNA reads TGTGCCAGCAGTCGAGTGGGACTTACGAACACTGAAGCTTTCTTT. This encodes CASSRVGLTNTEAFF. Complete variable domain (other parts from reference TRBV11-2 and TRBJ1-1): EAGVAQSPRYKIIEKRQSVAFWCNPISGHATLYWYQQILGQGPKLLIQFQNNGVVDDSQLPKDRFSAERLKGVDSTLKIQPAKLEDSAVYLCASSRVGLTNTEAFFGQGTRLTVV.

J is TRBJ1-4 and V is TRBV11-3; 7 bases are shared with TRBD1. The CDR3 has 15 residues. The ends lost 5 bases at V and 0 bases at J; junction bases unmatched: 3. Germline CDR1 SGHNT, CDR2 YENEEA. CDR3 residues: CASSRGTATNEKLFF. CDR3 DNA: TGTGCCAGCAGCCGAGGGACAGCAACTAATGAAAAACTGTTTTTT.

The sample holds one count of this clone. The chain joins TRBV6-5 to TRBJ1-5; D is ambiguous. The ends were cut back, 2 bases at V and 0 bases at J, with 5 bases in the middle. This CDR3 is built from 14 residues. CDR1 and CDR2 (germline): MNHEY, SVGAGI. CDR3 coding DNA: TGTGCCAGCAGTTACGGGCATAGCAATCAGCCCCAGCATTTT. Translation: CASSYGHSNQPQHF.

The chain uses TRBV7-9 and TRBJ2-7, with 8 bases that match TRBD1. V was pared by 0 bases and J by 6 bases, with 7 bases of the junction left unmatched. The CDR3 sequence is 15 residues long. Germline loops: CDR1 SEHNR, CDR2 FQNEAQ (reference sequence). In DNA, the CDR3 is TGTGCCAGCAGCTTAGCGCTAACGGACAGGGCCGAGCAGTACTTC. Translated: CASSLALTDRAEQYF.

The chain joins TRBV6-2 or TRBV6-3 to TRBJ2-3; tentative D call: TRBD1 (7 bases). V lost 6 bases and J lost 2, with 18 bases in between. The CDR3 spans 16 residues. Germline CDR1 reads MNHEY; CDR2 reads SVGEGT. The CDR3 region is CASSRDAGGYTDTQYF. The CDR3 region has the DNA TGTGCCAGCAGCCGCGACGCAGGGGGGTACACAGATACGCAGTATTTT.

V gene TRBV10-3 combines with J gene TRBJ2-7; D remains ambiguous. The V end lost 3 bases, the J end lost 2 bases, and 5 bases lay between the germline ends. The V gene's germline CDR1 is ENHRY and CDR2 SYGVKD. CDR3 length: 12 amino acids. The CDR3 spells CAISDAAYEQYF. CDR3 coding DNA: TGTGCCATCAGTGACGCAGCCTACGAGCAGTACTTC.

This chain connects TRBV9 to TRBJ1-2; 8 bases are a match to TRBD1. Germline V lookup: CDR1 SGDLS, CDR2 YYNGEE. CDR3 size: 14 residues. Trimming at V came to 4 bases and at J to 4 bases, leaving 6 bases not matched to a gene. Here the CDR3 reads CASSPTGGLYGYTF. The CDR3 DNA is TGTGCCAGCAGCCCCACAGGGGGACTCTATGGCTACACCTTC.

The rearrangement joins TRBV11-3 to TRBJ2-1; 9 nucleotides agree with TRBD2. Trimming removed 4 bases from V and 0 bases from J; junction bases left unmatched: 10. The CDR3 is 18 amino acids. CDR1 is SGHNT, CDR2 YENEEA, per germline. The CDR3 coding sequence is TGTGCCAGCAGCTCCTCACTAGCGGGTGGGAGCTCCTACAATGAGCAGTTCTTC. The encoded protein is CASSSSLAGGSSYNEQFF.

CDR3 bases: TGTGCCATCAGTGGAAATGGAGCTGAAGCTTTCTTT. This codes for CAISGNGAEAFF. This chain joins TRBV10-3 and TRBJ1-1; no reliable D call. The germline V gene has CDR1 ENHRY and CDR2 SYGVKD. Trimming removed 4 bases at V and 6 bases at J, with 9 bases between. The CDR3 contains 12 residues.

The V call is TRBV10-3, the J call TRBJ1-5; 7 nucleotides line up with TRBD1. CDR1 and CDR2 from the germline V gene are ENHRY and SYGVKD. J lost 4 bases, V lost 4 bases, and 7 bases had no gene match. The CDR3 loop spans 15 amino acids. The CDR3 loop is CAISGDRESNQPQHF. Here the CDR3 DNA reads TGTGCCATCAGTGGGGACAGAGAATCAAATCAGCCCCAGCATTTT.

V and J are TRBV13 and TRBJ2-7, with TRBD1 matching over 8 bases. This CDR3 contains 13 residues. Germline assignment: CDR1 PRHDT and CDR2 FYEKMQ (reference sequence). The V and J ends lost 7 bases and 5 bases, in that order; junction bases with no gene match: 7. The chain's CDR3 is CASNQGAVDEQYF. The CDR3 nucleotides read TGTGCCAGCAACCAGGGGGCGGTTGACGAGCAGTACTTC.

V usage is TRBV5-5 and J usage is TRBJ2-3; 8 bases fit TRBD2. Germline lookup yields CDR1 SGHKS and CDR2 YYEKEE (reference sequence). V lost 3 bases to trimming and J lost 2 bases; unmatched junction nucleotides: 5. This CDR3 is 15 amino acids long. The CDR3 region is CASSSLAGYTDTQYF. In nucleotides, the CDR3 is TGTGCCAGCAGCTCCTTAGCGGGGTACACAGATACGCAGTATTTT.

This clone was counted a single time. The genes are TRBV6-6 and TRBJ1-1, with 10 bases fitting TRBD1. The germline V gene encodes CDR1 MNHNY and CDR2 SVGAGI (reference sequence). The CDR3 extends over 18 amino acids. Germline trimming cut 5 bases from V and 0 bases from J; bases unmatched to any gene: 12. As DNA, the CDR3 is TGTGCCAGCAGTCAACGCCAGGGGACAGGGGACATGAACACTGAAGCTTTCTTT. Its translation: CASSQRQGTGDMNTEAFF.

The chain has TRBV16 and TRBJ2-2, with 8 bases lining up with TRBD1. This CDR3 has 15 amino acids. J lost 6 bases, V lost 2 bases, and 5 bases had no gene match. From germline, CDR1 is KGHSY and CDR2 FQNENV. The CDR3 here is CASSQVVTGAGELFF. CDR3 DNA: TGTGCCAGCAGCCAAGTCGTGACAGGGGCCGGGGAGCTGTTTTTT.

The chain combines TRBV7-9 with TRBJ1-4; no clear D gene. The CDR3 is made up of 15 amino acids. Trimming pared 2 bases from V and 3 bases from J, leaving 10 bases between. From germline, CDR1 is SEHNR and CDR2 FQNEAQ (reference sequence). CDR3 protein: CASSLMRKANEKLFF. The CDR3 DNA follows: TGTGCCAGCAGCTTAATGAGGAAGGCTAATGAAAAACTGTTTTTT.

The CDR3 DNA follows: TGTGCCAGCGGGAGGGCCTATGTGTATGAGCAGTTCTTC. Its translation is CASGRAYVYEQFF. The chain couples TRBV19 to TRBJ2-1; 8 nucleotides align to TRBD2. J gave up 8 bases and V 9 bases, and 9 bases lay outside the gene matches. The CDR3 loop spans 13 amino acids. The germline V gene encodes CDR1 LNHDA and CDR2 SQIVND (reference sequence).